A selection of T cell receptor beta chains follows, all from one sample in a study of T cell repertoires in aging, cancer and after chemotherapy. From the multiplex PCR reads, TCRdb called clonotypes with MiXCR, one entry per CDR3 protein. The sample consists of some 11,000 distinct CDR3 sequences, 25% to 30% of them appearing once. Sequenced sample: blood. Source of these receptors: a human donor in good health. Both conserved end residues are part of each CDR3. A D gene is named only where the DNA matches it firmly. Some rows mark clone size as missing; the rest say once, few, many or name a class of expanded clone.

clone size | J gene | V gene | CDR3 length | D gene | CDR3 DNA | CDR3 protein
. | TRBJ1-1 | TRBV5-1 | 14 | . | TGCGCCAGCAGCTTGGGCAGAGAGAACACTGAAGCTTTCTTT | CASSLGRENTEAFF
. | TRBJ2-3 | TRBV6-1 | 18 | TRBD2 | TGTGCCAGCAGTGAACGTGGATTGGCGGGGGGTTACACAGATACGCAGTATTTT | CASSERGLAGGYTDTQYF
. | TRBJ1-3 | TRBV19 | 16 | . | TGTGCCAGTAGTTTCCCCGGGAGGAGCTCTGGAAACACCATATATTTT | CASSFPGRSSGNTIYF
. | TRBJ2-7 | TRBV28 | 12 | . | TGTGCCAGCAGTTTACGCGCCTACGAGCAGTACTTC | CASSLRAYEQYF
medium-sized | TRBJ2-7 | TRBV27 | 15 | . | TGTGCCAGCAGTGACTCCGGGACGGTCTCCTACGAGCAGTACTTC | CASSDSGTVSYEQYF
few | TRBJ2-2 | TRBV6-1 | 16 | . | TGTGCCAGCAGTGAATGGGACCTTCGGGACACCGGGGAGCTGTTTTTT | CASSEWDLRDTGELFF
. | TRBJ1-1 | TRBV27 | 13 | . | TGTGCCAGCAGTTTCGGCACCCACACTGAAGCTTTCTTT | CASSFGTHTEAFF
medium-sized | TRBJ1-2 | TRBV6-5 | 12 | . | TGTGCCAGCTCAAGGGGGGATTATGGCTACACCTTC | CASSRGDYGYTF
few | TRBJ2-7 | TRBV7-9 | 15 | TRBD2 | TGTGCCAGCAGCCAACGGTGGGGGGGGTTGAACGAGCAGTACTTC | CASSQRWGGLNEQYF
few | TRBJ2-1 | TRBV5-6 | 15 | TRBD2 | TGTGCCAGCAGCTTTGGTGGCGGGAGGGAATTTGAGCAGTTCTTC | CASSFGGGREFEQFF
few | TRBJ2-7 | TRBV4-3 | 15 | . | TGCGCCAGCAGCCGCTACCGGGACACCTCCTACGAGCAGTACTTC | CASSRYRDTSYEQYF
. | TRBJ2-7 | TRBV4-3 | 17 | TRBD2 | TGCGCCAGCAGCCAAGTGACCTCCATGGGACTAGGAAGCGAGCAGTACTTC | CASSQVTSMGLGSEQYF
once | TRBJ1-5 | TRBV18 | 14 | . | TGTGCCACGTCGACTGGTCATAGCAATCAGCCCCAGCATTTT | CATSTGHSNQPQHF
. | TRBJ1-3 | TRBV6-5 | 14 | TRBD1 | TGTGCCAGCAGCGACAGGGGAGCAGGAAACACCATATATTTT | CASSDRGAGNTIYF
few | TRBJ2-1 | TRBV19 | 15 | TRBD2 | TGTGCCAGTAGTATCGTAGCGGGAGAATTCTATGAGCAGTTCTTC | CASSIVAGEFYEQFF
. | TRBJ1-2 | TRBV20-1 | 16 | . | TGCAGTGCTAGAGAGCGGCACAAGGGGGGCAACTATGGCTACACCTTC | CSARERHKGGNYGYTF
. | TRBJ2-7 | TRBV7-9 | 15 | TRBD2 | TGTGCCAGCAGCCCGGGACTAACGAGCTCCTACGAGCAGTACTTC | CASSPGLTSSYEQYF
few | TRBJ2-7 | TRBV12-3/TRBV12-4 | 13 | . | TGTGCCAGCAGTTCGGGCCCCGTCTACGAGCAGTACTTC | CASSSGPVYEQYF
. | TRBJ2-1 | TRBV27 | 18 | TRBD1 | TGTGCCAGCAGCTTTCGGCCAACACGACAGGGGGCGCAGAATGAGCAGTTCTTC | CASSFRPTRQGAQNEQFF
. | TRBJ1-5 | TRBV6-1 | 15 | . | TGTGCCAGCAGTGAAAAGGGGCCTAGCAATCAGCCCCAGCATTTT | CASSEKGPSNQPQHF
few | TRBJ2-3 | TRBV6-4 | 15 | TRBD1 | TGTGCCAGCAGTGACTCGGGACAGGGCACAGATACGCAGTATTTT | CASSDSGQGTDTQYF
. | TRBJ1-2 | TRBV21-1 | 17 | . | TGTGCCAGCAGCACCGGCGCAGGGGGAAGGTACTACGGTGGCTACACCTTC | CASSTGAGGRYYGGYTF
medium-sized | TRBJ2-7 | TRBV7-9 | 13 | . | TGTGCCAGCAGCTCGACCACCGTCGGCGAGCAGTACTTC | CASSSTTVGEQYF
. | TRBJ1-4 | TRBV7-9 | 13 | . | TGTGCCAGCAGCTTAGAGTTGGGAGAAAAACTGTTTTTT | CASSLELGEKLFF
once | TRBJ1-5 | TRBV20-1 | 15 | . | TGCAGTGCTCCCAAAGCCGGGGGGCGCAATCAGCCCCAGCATTTT | CSAPKAGGRNQPQHF
few | TRBJ1-1 | TRBV6-5 | 15 | TRBD1 | TGTGCCAGCAGTTACTACGGGACAGGAGGCACTGAAGCTTTCTTT | CASSYYGTGGTEAFF